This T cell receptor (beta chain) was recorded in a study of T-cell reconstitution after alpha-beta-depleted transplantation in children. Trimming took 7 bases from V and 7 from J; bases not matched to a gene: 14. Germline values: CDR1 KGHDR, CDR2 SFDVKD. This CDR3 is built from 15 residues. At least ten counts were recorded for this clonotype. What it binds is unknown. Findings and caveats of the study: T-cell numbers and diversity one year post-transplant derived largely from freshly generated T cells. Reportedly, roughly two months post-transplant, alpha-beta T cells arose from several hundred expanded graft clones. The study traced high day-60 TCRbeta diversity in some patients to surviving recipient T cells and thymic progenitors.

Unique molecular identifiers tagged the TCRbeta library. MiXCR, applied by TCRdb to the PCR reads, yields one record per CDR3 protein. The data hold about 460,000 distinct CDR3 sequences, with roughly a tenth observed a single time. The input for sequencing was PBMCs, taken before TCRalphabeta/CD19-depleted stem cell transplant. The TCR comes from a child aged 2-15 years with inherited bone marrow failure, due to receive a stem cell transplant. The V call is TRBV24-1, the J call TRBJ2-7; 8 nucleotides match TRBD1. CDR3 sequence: CATSDPTQGAWEQYF. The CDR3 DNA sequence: TGTGCCACCAGCGACCCAACCCAGGGGGCCTGGGAGCAGTACTTC.